The 8 T cell receptor beta chains reported below all come from one sample, sequenced in a study of blood T cell repertoires in COVID-19. Using immunoSEQ multiplex PCR, the repertoire was profiled, and TCRdb retains in-frame clones only, with some absent. Here the sample spans about 130,000 clones, approximately 89% being singletons. The sample taken for sequencing was peripheral blood. These receptors were collected from a man in his fifties or sixties with acute or convalescent COVID-19.

The chain recombines TRBV6-5 with TRBJ1-5; TRBD1 matches 9 bases. V trimming: 6 bases; J trimming: 5 bases; junction bases outside the gene matches: 5. This CDR3 has 14 residues. CDR1 and CDR2 (germline): MNHEY, SVGAGI. CDR3 nucleotide sequence: TGTGCCAGCAGCCCGGACAGGGGATATCAGCCCCAGCATTTT. Its protein product is CASSPDRGYQPQHF.

In nucleotides, the CDR3 is TGCGCCAGCAGCTCCGGGACAAACTCCTACGAGCAGTACTTC. Amino acid sequence: CASSSGTNSYEQYF. This rearrangement joins TRBV5-1 to TRBJ2-7; tentative D call: TRBD1 (6 bases). V was clipped by 3 bases and J by 0 bases, with 10 bases between them. Germline V gene lookup returns CDR1 SGHRS and CDR2 YFSETQ. The CDR3 is 14 amino acids.

This clone was counted between two and nine times. The chain employs TRBV3-1 (or the pseudogene TRBV3-2) and TRBJ2-1, with 7 positions matching TRBD1. Germline loops: CDR1 LGHDT, CDR2 YNNKEL (reference sequence). V gave up 5 bases and J gave up 9 bases; unmatched junction bases: 7. The length of the CDR3 is 13 residues. The CDR3 region has the DNA TGTGCCAGCAGCGAAACAGGGGTTGGTGAGCAGTTCTTC. Its translation: CASSETGVGEQFF.

The chain's CDR3 is CASRPPRGGEAFF. CDR3 coding DNA: TGTGCCAGCAGACCTCCGCGGGGCGGTGAAGCTTTCTTT. The rearrangement links TRBV7-2 to TRBJ1-1, with a tentative D call TRBD1 (5 bases). The CDR3 is 13 amino acids. The V end was cut by 6 bases, the J end by 7 bases, with 15 bases between. In germline, CDR1 is SGHTA, CDR2 FQGNSA.

The rearrangement links TRBV19 to TRBJ1-4; possible D gene TRBD1, 6 bases. Germline V gene lookup returns CDR1 LNHDA and CDR2 SQIVND (reference sequence). Trimming stripped 5 bases from V and 10 bases from J, with 17 bases between. The CDR3 extends over 14 amino acids. In DNA, the CDR3 is TGTGCCAGTAGTGTACAGGGAAATACCCTAAAACTGTTTTTT. This encodes CASSVQGNTLKLFF. Full variable domain (remainder filled in from reference TRBV19 and TRBJ1-4): DGGITQSPKYLFRKEGQNVTLSCEQNLNHDAMYWYRQDPGQGLRLIYYSQIVNDFQKGDIAEGYSVSREKKESFPLTVTSAQKNPTAFYLCASSVQGNTLKLFFGSGTQLSVL.

The J gene is TRBJ2-3, the V gene TRBV15, with unresolved D. V was clipped by 5 bases and J by 2 bases, with 11 bases between them. The CDR3 is 14 amino acids. CDR1 is LNHNV, CDR2 YYDKDF, per germline (reference sequence). Here the CDR3 DNA reads TGTGCCACCAGCCTCGAGAGGATCACAGATACGCAGTATTTT. Its translation is CATSLERITDTQYF.

The chain uses TRBV10-2 and TRBJ1-6; possible D gene TRBD1, 5 bases. Deletions cut 5 bases from V and 4 bases from J, with 18 bases between. CDR3 length: 17 amino acids. The V gene's germline CDR1 is WSHSY and CDR2 SAAADI. CDR3 region: CASSFGGSLGYNSPLHF. CDR3 sequence (DNA): TGCGCCAGCAGTTTCGGGGGTTCTCTGGGGTATAATTCACCCCTCCACTTT.

This rearrangement joins TRBV19 to TRBJ2-5; the D gene is possibly TRBD1 (6 bases). The germline CDR1 and CDR2 sequences are LNHDA and SQIVND (reference sequence). The CDR3 loop spans 18 amino acids. Trimming removed 5 bases from V and 1 base from J, with 23 bases in between. This CDR3 is CASSSYSLGTLVQETQYF. CDR3 sequence (DNA): TGTGCCAGTAGTTCCTACTCCCTGGGGACACTTGTCCAAGAGACCCAGTACTTC.